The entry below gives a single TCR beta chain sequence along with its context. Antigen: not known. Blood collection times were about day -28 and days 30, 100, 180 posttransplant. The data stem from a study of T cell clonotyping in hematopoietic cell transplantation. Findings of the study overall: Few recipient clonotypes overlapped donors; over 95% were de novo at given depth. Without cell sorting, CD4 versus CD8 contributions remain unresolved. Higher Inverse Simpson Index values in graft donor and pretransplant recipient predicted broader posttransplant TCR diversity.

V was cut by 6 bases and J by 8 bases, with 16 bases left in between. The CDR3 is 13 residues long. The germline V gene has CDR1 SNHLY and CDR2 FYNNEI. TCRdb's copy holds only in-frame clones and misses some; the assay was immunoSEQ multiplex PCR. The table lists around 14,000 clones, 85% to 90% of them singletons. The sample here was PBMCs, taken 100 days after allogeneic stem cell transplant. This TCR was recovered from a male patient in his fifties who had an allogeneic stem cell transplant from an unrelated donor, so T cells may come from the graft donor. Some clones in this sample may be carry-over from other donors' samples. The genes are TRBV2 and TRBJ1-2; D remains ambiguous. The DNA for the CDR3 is TGTGCCAGCAGCGAGACACGGACCCAGGGCTACACCTTC. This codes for CASSETRTQGYTF.